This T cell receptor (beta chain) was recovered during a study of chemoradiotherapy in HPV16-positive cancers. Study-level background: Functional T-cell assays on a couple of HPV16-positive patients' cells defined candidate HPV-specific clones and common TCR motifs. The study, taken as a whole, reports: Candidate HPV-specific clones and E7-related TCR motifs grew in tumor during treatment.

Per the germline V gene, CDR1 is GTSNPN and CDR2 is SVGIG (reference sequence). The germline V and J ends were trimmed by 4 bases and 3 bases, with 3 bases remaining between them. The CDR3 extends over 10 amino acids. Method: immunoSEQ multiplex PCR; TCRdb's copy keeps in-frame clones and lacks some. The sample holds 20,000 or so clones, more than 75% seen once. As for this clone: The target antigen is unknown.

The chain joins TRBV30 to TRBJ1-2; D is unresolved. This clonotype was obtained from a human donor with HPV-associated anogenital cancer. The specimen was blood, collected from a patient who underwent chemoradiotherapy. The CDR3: CAWKDYGYTF. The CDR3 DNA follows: TGTGCCTGGAAGGACTATGGCTACACCTTC.